This paragraph covers one TCR beta chain sequence. Its target is unknown. The data derive from a study of cytomegalovirus exposure and HLA in healthy donors. Background on the study: Approximately 190 million T cells yielded some 120 million unique TCR beta sequences in earlier analysis.

General study findings and limits: Confirmation in vitro established that a few CMV-associated chains were specific for CMV antigens. Reportedly, fewer N-insertions than the approximately 700-donor mean appeared in an Asian-associated ancestry cluster in a later analysis. Associated with cytomegalovirus, according to the listing, were 150 to 200 TCR beta chains.

Vbeta (60) and Jbeta (13) primers were used in the PCR. Profiled with immunoSEQ multiplex PCR; TCRdb holds only in-frame clones, not every one. Of 170,000 or so clones listed, under 90% were seen once; the top ten hold more than 4%. Germline CDR1 and CDR2: SGHTA and FQGNSA. The length of the CDR3 is 14 residues. V gave up 7 bases and J gave up 5 bases, with 18 bases separating them. The sequenced sample consisted of PBMCs. J is TRBJ2-7 and V is TRBV7-2, with D tentatively TRBD2 (6 bases). The sequence was collected from a man between 18 and 35 years old in good health and CMV-seronegative. The CDR3 region is CASTRPQAGHEQYF. Written as DNA, the CDR3 is TGTGCCAGCACCCGCCCCCAAGCGGGTCACGAGCAGTACTTC.